This entry features one T cell receptor beta chain sequence. Antigen: not known. This sample stems from a study of shared clonotypes between healthy human individuals. Overall study results and limits: As a rule, naive subsets had a larger estimated richness than memory subsets.

Replicate sorted-subset PCRs were loaded with roughly 190 ng DNA, roughly 33,000 T cell genomes. TCRdb keeps only in-frame clones here, not all; method: immunoSEQ multiplex PCR. In the table there are around 600,000 clones, 95% to 98% of which are singletons. Naive CD8 cells lacked CD45RO, underwent positive selection for CCR7 and left out terminally differentiated effector memory CD45RA+ cells. Caucasian adults living in Nashville, Tennessee, provided all samples. The CDR3 has 15 amino acids. Germline lookup yields CDR1 MNHEY and CDR2 SVGAGI. V trimming: 5 bases; J trimming: 0 bases; junction bases outside the gene matches: 6.

The chain carries TRBV6-5 and TRBJ2-7, with 8 bases matching TRBD1. Material for sequencing was naive CD8+ T cells sorted from blood. This TCR came from a man aged 25-45 years in good health. The CDR3 DNA sequence: TGTGCCAGCAGTAGGACAGGGTGGGGCTCCTACGAGCAGTACTTC. This codes for CASSRTGWGSYEQYF.